A single sample is the source of the 22 T cell receptor beta chains below, sequenced in a study of breast tumors, draining lymph nodes, adjacent tissues (dated by TCRdb to the mid-2010s). Libraries were constructed by multiplex PCR. The instrument given in TCRdb is Illumina HiSeq 2000. TCRdb handled the public reads itself, with Q25 trimming in fastp and clone calling in MiXCR, and kept productive beta chains. Each CDR3 protein gets just one entry, which takes the most common genes and DNA from the rows behind it. The sample contains tens of thousands of distinct CDR3 sequences, approximately 31% of them found a single time. The ten largest make up over 8% of the sample. The axillary draining lymph nodes of breast cancer patients were the source of the lymph node samples. Sequencing used axillary lymph node tissue. Receptors originate from a female donor with breast cancer. Some clones in this sample may be carry-over from other donors' samples.

In this sample, this clonotype turned up many times. The CDR3 reads CASSQDFSGRVYTGELFF. The DNA of the CDR3 is TGCGCCAGCAGCCAAGATTTTAGCGGGAGGGTGTACACCGGGGAGCTGTTTTTT. The V gene is TRBV4-3, the J gene TRBJ2-2; 11 nucleotides line up with TRBD2. Unmatched junction bases numbered 6, after V lost 0 bases and J lost 3 bases. This CDR3 spans 18 amino acids. Germline CDR1 is LGHNA and CDR2 is YSLEER.

Many counts were recorded for this clonotype. The chain carries TRBV11-2 and TRBJ1-6, with D unresolved. Germline V gene data show CDR1 as SGHAT and CDR2 as FQNNGV. The CDR3 spans 13 residues. V was shortened by 3 bases and J by 7 bases, with 7 bases between the two germline ends. DNA for the CDR3: TGTGCCAGCAGCTTGGGTCAAAATTCACCCCTCCACTTT. This codes for CASSLGQNSPLHF. The full variable domain, completed using reference TRBV11-2 and TRBJ1-6, is EAGVAQSPRYKIIEKRQSVAFWCNPISGHATLYWYQQILGQGPKLLIQFQNNGVVDDSQLPKDRFSAERLKGVDSTLKIQPAKLEDSAVYLCASSLGQNSPLHFGNGTRLTVT.

In this sample, this clonotype turned up many times. V is TRBV6-5 and J is TRBJ1-3; D is unclear. The CDR3 runs to 11 residues. V dropped 8 bases and J dropped 8 bases, with 10 bases sitting between them. The V gene's germline CDR1 is MNHEY and CDR2 SVGAGI. CDR3 sequence (DNA): TGTGCCAGCCGAAGCGGTTACACCATATATTTT. This sequence encodes CASRSGYTIYF.

This clonotype was counted many times. This chain connects TRBV10-3 to TRBJ1-5, with D unclear. The CDR3 sequence is 15 residues long. CDR1 is ENHRY, CDR2 SYGVKD, per germline. The germline V and J ends were trimmed by 3 bases and 1 base, with 10 bases remaining between them. The CDR3 is CAISDALGSNQPQHF. For the CDR3, the DNA is TGTGCCATCAGTGATGCCCTTGGGAGCAATCAGCCCCAGCATTTT.

The rearrangement joins TRBV7-9 to TRBJ2-3, with TRBD1 identical over 10 bases. Germline loops: CDR1 SEHNR, CDR2 FQNEAQ (reference sequence). The CDR3 loop spans 17 amino acids. Losses at the gene ends were 5 bases for V and 0 bases for J; bases not matched to a gene: 8. CDR3 nucleotide sequence: TGTGCCAGCAGCGTCTCCGGGACAGGGGTGAGCACAGATACGCAGTATTTT. This gives the protein CASSVSGTGVSTDTQYF.

A few counts support this clonotype. The chain employs TRBV20-1 and TRBJ1-1, with 12 bases aligning to TRBD1. The CDR3 totals 13 residues. The germline gives CDR1 DFQATT, CDR2 SNEGSKA (reference sequence). Germline trimming cut 7 bases from V and 11 bases from J; bases unmatched to any gene: 11. The CDR3 reads CSVPGQGAGSAFF. CDR3 bases: TGCAGTGTTCCGGGACAGGGGGCGGGGTCGGCTTTCTTT.

CDR3 coding DNA: TGTGCCAGCAGCCGTACTAGCGGGAGGGATAATGAGCAGTTCTTC. It yields the protein CASSRTSGRDNEQFF. The chain couples TRBV7-3 to TRBJ2-1, with 13 bases lining up with TRBD2. Germline-derived CDR1 and CDR2 are SGHTA and FQGTGA. Unmatched junction bases numbered 5, after V lost 5 bases and J lost 7 bases. The length of the CDR3 is 15 residues.

This clonotype occurred many times. For the CDR3, the DNA is TGCAGTGCGCTTACTGGACAGTCAATGAACACTGAAGCTTTCTTT. Protein sequence: CSALTGQSMNTEAFF. The chain has TRBV20-1 and TRBJ1-1, with D tentatively TRBD1 (6 bases). Trimming took 6 bases from V and 0 from J, leaving 17 bases between them. Germline V CDR1 and CDR2: DFQATT, SNEGSKA (reference sequence). The length of the CDR3 is 15 residues.

This clonotype was seen at least ten times. The rearrangement links TRBV10-3 to TRBJ2-2; 16 nucleotides align to TRBD2. The germline V gene encodes CDR1 ENHRY and CDR2 SYGVKD. Unmatched junction bases numbered 11, after V lost 6 bases and J lost 4 bases. This CDR3 comprises 19 residues. The CDR3: CAIRAGGTSGRASTGELFF. The CDR3 DNA reads TGTGCCATCAGAGCCGGCGGGACTAGCGGGAGGGCCAGCACCGGGGAGCTGTTTTTT.

This clonotype occurred many times. This chain joins TRBV7-9 and TRBJ1-4; no firm D call. V lost 5 bases and J 8 bases, leaving 9 bases between the germline ends. Germline assignment: CDR1 SEHNR and CDR2 FQNEAQ (reference sequence). The CDR3 runs 12 residues. The DNA for the CDR3 is TGTGCCAGCAGCCCTGGACCCGAAAAACTGTTTTTT. It translates to CASSPGPEKLFF. The whole variable domain, filled in from reference TRBV7-9 and TRBJ1-4, reads DTGVSQNPRHKITKRGQNVTFRCDPISEHNRLYWYRQTLGQGPEFLTYFQNEAQLEKSRLLSDRFSAERPKGSFSTLEIQRTEQGDSAMYLCASSPGPEKLFFGSGTQLSVL.

This clonotype was recorded at least ten times. The chain has TRBV19 and TRBJ2-3; weak D call: TRBD1 (6 bases). This CDR3 is built from 17 residues. From germline, CDR1 is LNHDA and CDR2 SQIVND (reference sequence). Trimming stripped 5 bases from V and 7 bases from J, with 25 bases between. In nucleotides, the CDR3 is TGTGCCAGTAGTTCCGCCTACCGGGCCCAGGGGCGAAATACGCAGTATTTT. Its translation: CASSSAYRAQGRNTQYF.

In this sample, this clonotype turned up a few times. It may be a read error: a sequence one base away is much more abundant. This rearrangement joins TRBV6-6 to TRBJ2-7; 9 nucleotides match TRBD1. The CDR3 consists of 13 residues. V lost 5 bases and J lost 6; bases outside the gene matches: 5. Germline V lookup: CDR1 MNHNY, CDR2 SVGAGI (reference sequence). The CDR3: CASSHMTGGEQYF. CDR3 DNA: TGTGCCAGCAGTCACATGACAGGGGGCGAGCAGTACTTC.

This clonotype was recorded many times. V and J are TRBV7-8 and TRBJ2-3; D is undetermined. V gave up 2 bases and J gave up 4 bases, with 7 bases separating them. CDR1 and CDR2 from the germline V gene are SGHVS and FQNEAQ. This CDR3 spans 13 amino acids. The CDR3 nucleotides are TGTGCCAGCAGCTTACAGGCGGCAGATACGCAGTATTTT. As protein: CASSLQAADTQYF.

This clonotype was counted a single time. This clone may be a read error of a much larger clone one base away. The chain combines TRBV28 with TRBJ1-2, with 7 bases identical to TRBD1. With V trimmed by 8 bases and J by 4 bases, 4 bases remained unmatched. Germline V gives CDR1 MDHEN, CDR2 SYDVKM. The CDR3 runs to 12 residues. CDR3 nucleotides: TGTGCCAGCCGGGACAGAAGCTATGGCTACACCTTC. This codes for CASRDRSYGYTF.

This clonotype was detected many times. The chain recombines TRBV12-3 or TRBV12-4 with TRBJ1-3, with a weak D call TRBD1 (5 bases). Trimming left V 7 bases short and J 4 bases short, with 14 bases between. The CDR3 has 14 amino acids. Here the CDR3 DNA reads TGTGCCAGCAAGTTTGGGGCGGCAGGAAACACCATATATTTT. Its translation is CASKFGAAGNTIYF.

This clonotype was detected many times. The chain carries TRBV20-1 and TRBJ2-1; D is uncertain. The CDR3 has 12 amino acids. The ends were cut back, 0 bases at V and 5 bases at J, with 5 bases in the middle. Germline V gene sequence: CDR1 DFQATT, CDR2 SNEGSKA (reference sequence). CDR3 residues: CSARDHNNEQFF. CDR3 coding DNA: TGCAGTGCTAGAGATCACAACAATGAGCAGTTCTTC.

This clonotype showed up many times. The rearrangement joins TRBV30 to TRBJ2-1; 10 bases map to TRBD2. Unmatched junction bases numbered 4, after V lost 2 bases and J lost 15 bases. Per the germline V gene, CDR1 is GTSNPN and CDR2 is SVGIG (reference sequence). The CDR3 is made up of 11 amino acids. In nucleotides, the CDR3 is TGTGCCTGGAGTTTTGCTAGCGGGAGGTTCTTC. The encoded protein is CAWSFASGRFF.

The table lists this clonotype with many counts. The chain couples TRBV29-1 to TRBJ2-5; no definite D call. Germline V gene sequence: CDR1 SQVTM, CDR2 ANQGSEA. This CDR3 is 12 amino acids long. V shed 8 bases and J shed 2 bases, with 12 bases lying between them. The CDR3 spells CSYSRTQETQYF. CDR3 nucleotides: TGCAGCTACAGCAGGACGCAAGAGACCCAGTACTTC.

This clonotype was counted a single time. The chain links TRBV29-1 to TRBJ2-7; possibly TRBD2 for D (7 bases). Trimming shortened V by 8 bases and J by 7 bases, and 18 bases separated the two germline ends. This CDR3 contains 12 residues. Germline V gene sequence: CDR1 SQVTM, CDR2 ANQGSEA. This CDR3 is CSLTGGSSEQYF. The CDR3 DNA sequence: TGCAGCTTAACGGGGGGCTCCTCGGAGCAGTACTTC.

Details on this clonotype: A much more abundant neighbour one base away suggests this may be a read error. The rearrangement joins TRBV20-1 to TRBJ2-2; weak D call: TRBD2 (5 bases). V lost 0 bases to trimming and J lost 7 bases, with 24 bases between them. CDR3 size: 18 residues. Looked up from germline, CDR1 is DFQATT and CDR2 is SNEGSKA (reference sequence). CDR3 sequence (DNA): TGCAGTGCTAGAGATCGCCGCCCGCGGGCGGGCCATATCGGGGAGCTGTTTTTT. Its translation: CSARDRRPRAGHIGELFF.

The gene calls are TRBV4-1 and TRBJ2-5, with TRBD1 matching over 9 bases. The CDR3 runs to 15 residues. Germline V CDR1 and CDR2: MGHRA, YSYEKL. V trimming: 2 bases; J trimming: 5 bases; junction bases outside the gene matches: 6. CDR3 nucleotides: TGCGCCAGCAGCCAATGGGACAGGGTGAAGGAGACCCAGTACTTC. It translates to CASSQWDRVKETQYF.

V is TRBV19 and J is TRBJ2-2, with 7 bases fitting TRBD1. CDR3 length: 16 amino acids. V lost 3 bases, J lost 3 bases, and 7 bases stayed unmatched. CDR1 and CDR2 (germline): LNHDA, SQIVND (reference sequence). The CDR3 DNA reads TGTGCCAGTAGTATGACAGGGCAAGGCTACACCGGGGAGCTGTTTTTT. Protein sequence: CASSMTGQGYTGELFF.